These 25 T cell receptor beta chains came from one sample sequenced in a study of identical twins. TCRdb re-called the 5' RACE reads through MiXCR, storing one row per CDR3 protein. The sample holds fewer than 350,000 distinct CDR3 sequences, approximately 8% seen once. The same data also contributed to another study, on yellow fever vaccine responses in identical twins.

The sample was memory (CD45RO+) T cells sorted from blood. These receptors came from a woman under 30 in good health.

V is TRBV28 and J is TRBJ2-2; the D is unclear. Between the trimmed V and J ends, which lost 8 bases and 2 bases, there was a span of 9 bases. Looked up from germline, CDR1 is MDHEN and CDR2 is SYDVKM. The CDR3 has 13 residues. CDR3: CASGFSNTGELFF. The CDR3 region has the DNA TGTGCCAGCGGATTCTCTAACACCGGGGAGCTGTTTTTT. Looking up the rest from reference TRBV28 and TRBJ2-2 gives the full variable domain: DVKVTQSSRYLVKRTGEKVFLECVQDMDHENMFWYRQDPGLGLRLIYFSYDVKMKEKGDIPEGYSVSREKKERFSLILESASTNQTSMYLCASGFSNTGELFFGEGSRLTVL.

This clonotype came up a few times. The chain has TRBV28 and TRBJ1-2; 9 nucleotides match TRBD1. The V segment lost 0 bases and the J segment 6 bases; nucleotides outside the gene matches: 5. The CDR3 is made up of 15 amino acids. Germline V lookup: CDR1 MDHEN, CDR2 SYDVKM. DNA of the CDR3: TGTGCCAGCAGTTTATGGGGGGGACAGGGAGATGGCTACACCTTC. Translated, it gives CASSLWGGQGDGYTF.

In its sample, this clonotype was seen a few times. In DNA form, the CDR3 reads TGTGCCTACCCAGGTCTGGGGGGATCATATCTTGAAGCTTTCTTT. Amino acids: CAYPGLGGSYLEAFF. This chain uses TRBV11-2 with TRBJ1-1, with D possibly TRBD1 on 5 matching bases. Germline-derived CDR1 and CDR2 are SGHAT and FQNNGV. Trimming stripped 11 bases from V and 7 bases from J, with 26 bases between. This CDR3 region has 15 residues.

In this sample, this clonotype turned up a few times. The chain is built from TRBV12-5 and TRBJ2-1, with D perhaps assigned TRBD1 or TRBD2 (7 bases each). Trimming stripped 6 bases from V and 8 bases from J, with 14 bases between. Germline CDR1 reads LGHNT; CDR2 reads FRNRAP. This CDR3 spans 13 amino acids. For the CDR3, the DNA is TGTGCTAGTGGCAGGGGGGGAGTCGATGAGCAGTTCTTC. Residues: CASGRGGVDEQFF.

In the case of this clonotype: One base away lies a much larger clone, so this may be a sequencing read error. The chain uses TRBV5-1 and TRBJ2-1; no reliable D call. The V gene's germline CDR1 is SGHRS and CDR2 YFSETQ. This CDR3 is built from 14 residues. Trimming removed 4 bases at V and 4 bases at J, with 12 bases between. In DNA, the CDR3 is TGCGCCAGCAGCATACAGAAGTTGTACAATGAGCAGTTCTTC. Translation gives CASSIQKLYNEQFF. The full variable domain, completed using reference TRBV5-1 and TRBJ2-1, is KAGVTQTPRYLIKTRGQQVTLSCSPISGHRSVSWYQQTPGQGLQFLFEYFSETQRNKGNFPGRFSGRQFSNSRSEMNVSTLELGDSALYLCASSIQKLYNEQFFGPGTRLTVL.

This chain uses TRBV3-1 with TRBJ2-1; 10 bases are a match to TRBD2. The J segment lost 9 bases and the V segment lost 0 bases, leaving 5 bases of the junction unmatched. Germline CDR1 and CDR2: LGHDT and YNNKEL (reference sequence). CDR3 length equals 15 residues. The CDR3 region is CASSQEISGGVEQFF. For the CDR3, the DNA is TGTGCCAGCAGCCAAGAGATAAGCGGGGGGGTTGAGCAGTTCTTC.

The sample holds a few counts of this clonotype. The chain recombines TRBV7-9 with TRBJ1-2, with D unresolved. CDR3 size: 13 residues. Germline values: CDR1 SEHNR, CDR2 FQNEAQ (reference sequence). V gave up 1 base and J gave up 5 bases, with 8 bases separating them. For the CDR3, the DNA is TGTGCCAGCAGCTTAGGCGGCCGATATGGCTACACCTTC. Translation: CASSLGGRYGYTF.

This sequence joins TRBV21-1 and TRBJ1-2; the table's D call, TRBD1, was not checked against the DNA. TRBV21-1 is noted as a pseudogene. The CDR3 runs to 17 residues. The CDR3 DNA is TGTGCCAGCAGGGACAGTCATCATTTATGTGACATATATGGCTACACCTTC. As protein: CASRDSHHLCDIYGYTF.

This clonotype appeared a few times. The chain combines TRBV7-3 with TRBJ2-5; D gene unclear. This CDR3 region has 13 residues. Germline-derived CDR1 and CDR2 are SGHTA and FQGTGA. V was pared by 4 bases and J by 2 bases, with 8 bases between. CDR3 sequence reads: CASSSLYQETQYF. The CDR3 DNA reads as TGTGCCAGCAGCTCCTTGTATCAAGAGACCCAGTACTTC.

The CDR3 sequence is CSPQEGFEQYV. CDR3 in DNA: TGCAGTCCACAGGAGGGATTCGAGCAGTACGTC. This chain connects TRBV20-1 to TRBJ2-7, with D possibly being TRBD2 (6 bases). Germline V gene data show CDR1 as DFQATT and CDR2 as SNEGSKA (reference sequence). V dropped 8 bases and J dropped 6 bases, with 14 bases sitting between them. The CDR3 runs to 11 residues.

This clonotype showed up many times. This chain uses TRBV12-3 or TRBV12-4 with TRBJ2-3; the D is unclear. Trimming cost V 6 bases and J 2 bases, with 9 bases left between them. The CDR3 loop spans 13 amino acids. Here the CDR3 DNA reads TGTGCCAGCAGCAACCACAACACAGATACGCAGTATTTT. Its protein is CASSNHNTDTQYF.

This clonotype was recorded many times. The rearrangement uses TRBV5-1 and TRBJ2-1; 12 nucleotides agree with TRBD2. The CDR3 has 15 amino acids. The germline V gene encodes CDR1 SGHRS and CDR2 YFSETQ. The V segment lost 5 bases and the J segment 4 bases; nucleotides outside the gene matches: 4. The CDR3 DNA reads as TGCGCCAGCAGGAGAACTAGCGGGGGGTACAATGAGCAGTTCTTC. Translation gives CASRRTSGGYNEQFF.

This clonotype was counted a few times. The chain uses TRBV24-1 and TRBJ2-1; D is unresolved. Germline V CDR1 and CDR2: KGHDR, SFDVKD. The V end was cut by 5 bases, the J end by 9 bases, with 10 bases between. This CDR3 contains 12 residues. The chain's CDR3 is CATSGVVGEQFF. CDR3 sequence (DNA): TGTGCCACCAGTGGGGTGGTGGGTGAGCAGTTCTTC.

This clonotype was picked up a small number of times. The V call is TRBV28, the J call TRBJ2-7; D gene ambiguous. Germline V lookup: CDR1 MDHEN, CDR2 SYDVKM. The CDR3 runs to 13 residues. Between the trimmed V and J ends, which lost 5 bases and 3 bases, there was a span of 11 bases. The DNA of the CDR3 is TGTGCCAGCAGTACAGCCAGCCTCTACGAGCAGTACGTC. Its protein product is CASSTASLYEQYV.

This clonotype was seen only a few times. The junction differs from germline at one of its ends, possibly a read error. The CDR3 coding sequence is TGTGCCAGCATTACGGAGCGAGCGGTCCGGGGAGCTGTTTTT. Its translation: CASITERAVRGAVF. The chain has TRBV6-2 or TRBV6-3 and TRBJ2-2; perhaps TRBD2 as D (5 bases). Germline V gene data show CDR1 as MNHEY and CDR2 as SVGEGT. CDR3 size: 14 residues.

This chain joins TRBV7-3 and TRBJ2-2, with 10 bases identical to TRBD1. The CDR3 sequence is 14 residues long. V lost 10 bases and J lost 4; bases outside the gene matches: 6. Germline CDR1 is SGHTA and CDR2 is FQGTGA. The CDR3 DNA reads as TGTGCCACCAGACAGGGGGCGGTCACCGGGGAGCTGTTTTTT. Translation: CATRQGAVTGELFF.

This clonotype was detected a few times. CDR3 coding DNA: TGTGCCAGCAGCGGGTCCTCAGCGGGGGTATCCTACGAGCAGTACGTC. Translated: CASSGSSAGVSYEQYV. The rearrangement uses TRBV21-1 and TRBJ2-7; TRBD2 was called by the table and not checked on the DNA. TRBV21-1 is a documented pseudogene. CDR3 length equals 16 residues.

This clonotype was found many times. The rearrangement joins TRBV12-3 or TRBV12-4 to TRBJ2-5, with 7 positions matching TRBD2. Trimming removed 2 bases from V and 5 bases from J; junction bases left unmatched: 5. The CDR3 contains 14 residues. The CDR3 here is CASSLRLADETQYF. CDR3 coding DNA: TGTGCCAGCAGTTTAAGGCTAGCGGACGAGACCCAGTACTTC.

This clonotype was seen ten or more times. CDR3 sequence reads: CASSLQGDGYTF. The DNA of the CDR3 is TGCGCCAGCAGCCTACAGGGGGATGGCTACACCTTC. The chain employs TRBV5-1 and TRBJ1-2; 8 bases align to TRBD1. The CDR3 is 12 amino acids. Germline V gene lookup returns CDR1 SGHRS and CDR2 YFSETQ. J gave up 6 bases and V 4 bases, and 2 bases lay outside the gene matches.

The V gene is TRBV24-1, the J gene TRBJ2-1; D is ambiguous. CDR1 is KGHDR and CDR2 is SFDVKD in the germline V gene. The CDR3 is 14 amino acids. V was trimmed by 2 bases and J by 4 bases, leaving 8 bases between them. The CDR3 nucleotides read TGTGCCACCAGTGATTCCCAATATTACAATGAGCAGTTCTTC. Translated, it gives CATSDSQYYNEQFF.

This clonotype was picked up a small number of times. The chain employs TRBV6-1 and TRBJ2-7; D call uncertain. Germline V gene lookup returns CDR1 MNHNS and CDR2 SASEGT. The CDR3 totals 14 residues. V lost 2 bases and J 1 base, leaving 9 bases between the germline ends. CDR3 sequence reads: CASSEKGGSYEQYF. CDR3 bases: TGTGCCAGCAGTGAAAAAGGCGGTTCCTACGAGCAGTACTTC.

The chain combines TRBV29-1 with TRBJ2-3; 9 bases line up with TRBD1. Germline-derived CDR1 and CDR2 are SQVTM and ANQGSEA. The CDR3 has 16 residues. V lost 4 bases, J lost 3 bases, and 11 bases stayed unmatched. The CDR3 DNA reads TGCAGCGTTGCCAGCTCGGGACAGGGTATAACAGATACGCAGTATTTT. Its protein is CSVASSGQGITDTQYF.

This clonotype was picked up a small number of times. This chain uses TRBV4-1 with TRBJ2-5; tentatively, D is TRBD1 (5 bases). Germline V lookup: CDR1 MGHRA, CDR2 YSYEKL. This CDR3 comprises 13 residues. V dropped 4 bases and J dropped 5 bases, with 11 bases sitting between them. In DNA, the CDR3 is TGCGCCAGCAGCCCACGACAGTCGGAGACCCAGTACTTC. Residues: CASSPRQSETQYF.

This clonotype was observed at least ten times. The chain recombines TRBV5-8 with TRBJ1-5; D uncertain. The CDR3 is 17 amino acids. V gave up 0 bases and J gave up 0 bases, with 13 bases separating them. The germline V gene has CDR1 SGHTS and CDR2 YDEGEE. CDR3 DNA: TGTGCCAGCAGCTTGGCTATAGACTCCTATAGCAATCAGCCCCAGCATTTT. Translating gives CASSLAIDSYSNQPQHF.

Comments on this clonotype: This may be a read error: a much more frequent sequence differs by one nucleotide. The chain uses TRBV27 and TRBJ2-5; D ambiguous. Trimming shortened V by 2 bases and J by 2 bases, and 6 bases separated the two germline ends. The V gene's germline CDR1 is MNHEY and CDR2 SMNVEV (reference sequence). CDR3 length: 13 amino acids. CDR3 in DNA: TGTGCCAGCAGTTTAAACGGACAAGAGACCCAGTACTTC. The encoded protein is CASSLNGQETQYF.